Below are 27 T cell receptor beta chains sequenced from a single sample in a study of post-analysis software for immune sequencing data. Unique-molecular-identifier-tagged TCR beta cDNA libraries were used. TCRdb independently ran MiXCR on the PCR reads; one entry per CDR3 protein. The sample records 150,000 or so distinct CDR3 sequences, about 37% being singletons. Specimen: blood, collected after autologous hematopoietic stem cell transplantation. The receptors derive from a girl aged 10 to 17 with multiple sclerosis.

The V gene is TRBV6-6, the J gene TRBJ2-7, with a possible D match to TRBD2 (7 bases). V gave up 5 bases and J gave up 3 bases, with 11 bases separating them. The CDR3 spans 13 residues. From germline, CDR1 is MNHNY and CDR2 SVGAGI (reference sequence). CDR3 sequence reads: CASSRGGGYEQYF. DNA of the CDR3: TGTGCCAGCAGTCGGGGAGGGGGCTACGAGCAGTACTTC.

In its sample, this clonotype was seen many times. The chain recombines TRBV12-3 or TRBV12-4 with TRBJ2-1; D is undetermined. The V and J ends lost 5 bases and 7 bases respectively, with 12 bases between them. This CDR3 is 13 amino acids long. This CDR3 reads CASSPPMGNEQFF. CDR3 DNA: TGTGCCAGCAGTCCACCTATGGGGAATGAGCAGTTCTTC.

The chain links TRBV6-2 or TRBV6-3 to TRBJ2-7, with 7 positions matching TRBD2. The V and J ends lost 2 bases and 1 base, in that order; junction bases with no gene match: 5. Germline assignment: CDR1 MNHEY and CDR2 SVGEGT. The CDR3 has 15 amino acids. CDR3 sequence: CASSYRLAASYEQYF. CDR3 coding DNA: TGTGCCAGCAGTTACCGTCTAGCGGCTTCCTACGAGCAGTACTTC.

This clonotype appeared a few times. The chain couples TRBV7-2 to TRBJ2-7, with TRBD2 identical over 9 bases. The CDR3 is made up of 17 amino acids. V lost 0 bases, J lost 4 bases, and 10 bases stayed unmatched. Germline V CDR1 and CDR2: SGHTA, FQGNSA. Here the CDR3 DNA reads TGTGCCAGCAGCTTAGCTTATAGCGGGAGCAGCACTTACGAGCAGTACTTC. Translated, it gives CASSLAYSGSSTYEQYF.

The chain carries TRBV3-1 and TRBJ2-7; D unresolved. The CDR3 length is 14 residues. V was pared by 0 bases and J by 7 bases, with 13 bases between. Germline-derived CDR1 and CDR2 are LGHDT and YNNKEL (reference sequence). The CDR3: CASSQDNGPAEQYF. The DNA for the CDR3 is TGTGCCAGCAGCCAAGATAATGGACCCGCGGAGCAGTACTTC.

The chain joins TRBV5-1 to TRBJ2-7; perhaps TRBD1 as D (6 bases). V lost 4 bases to trimming and J lost 2 bases, with 19 bases between them. Germline V gene lookup returns CDR1 SGHRS and CDR2 YFSETQ. The CDR3 length is 16 residues. The CDR3 region is CASSLGAGTPTYEQYF. The DNA for the CDR3 is TGCGCCAGCAGCCTGGGTGCCGGGACACCGACCTACGAGCAGTACTTC.

The chain is built from TRBV6-6 and TRBJ1-1, with TRBD1 matching 8 bases. The length of the CDR3 is 16 residues. V gave up 0 bases and J gave up 4 bases; unmatched junction bases: 7. Germline CDR1 and CDR2: MNHNY and SVGAGI (reference sequence). CDR3 DNA: TGTGCCAGCAGTTACTCGATGCCTACAGGGGGCACTGAAGCTTTCTTT. Its translation is CASSYSMPTGGTEAFF.

CDR3 in amino acids: CATSDRRLAGETQYF. DNA of the CDR3: TGTGCCACCAGTGACCGACGACTAGCGGGAGAGACCCAGTACTTC. The chain has TRBV24-1 and TRBJ2-5; 10 nucleotides line up with TRBD2. Germline V lookup: CDR1 KGHDR, CDR2 SFDVKD. Losses at the gene ends were 4 bases for V and 4 bases for J; bases not matched to a gene: 5. The CDR3 is 15 amino acids.

In this sample, this clonotype turned up a few times. The chain has TRBV27 and TRBJ2-1; D remains unclear. CDR3 length equals 15 residues. Germline CDR1 and CDR2: MNHEY and SMNVEV (reference sequence). Trimming removed 3 bases from V and 5 bases from J, with 14 bases in between. DNA for the CDR3: TGTGCCAGCAGTTTGAGATTCAGGACCCACAATGAGCAGTTCTTC. It specifies CASSLRFRTHNEQFF.

The chain joins TRBV5-1 to TRBJ2-1, with unresolved D. This CDR3 has 14 residues. Trimming took 0 bases from V and 8 from J, leaving 12 bases between them. The germline CDR1 and CDR2 sequences are SGHRS and YFSETQ. CDR3: CASSLAHLGHEQFF. The CDR3 nucleotides are TGCGCCAGCAGCTTGGCCCATCTAGGGCATGAGCAGTTCTTC.

The V gene is TRBV20-1, the J gene TRBJ1-1, with no clear D. The length of the CDR3 is 14 residues. Germline V CDR1 and CDR2: DFQATT, SNEGSKA (reference sequence). The V end was cut by 0 bases, the J end by 3 bases, with 11 bases between. DNA for the CDR3: TGCAGTGCTAGAGAGGGATATACGCACACTGAAGCTTTCTTT. It specifies CSAREGYTHTEAFF.

The sample holds a few counts of this clonotype. This sequence joins TRBV5-1 and TRBJ2-3; perhaps TRBD1 as D (6 bases). The germline V and J ends were trimmed by 4 bases and 0 bases, with 15 bases remaining between them. Germline lookup yields CDR1 SGHRS and CDR2 YFSETQ. CDR3 size: 16 residues. CDR3 DNA sequence: TGCGCCAGCAGCCTAACTACAGGGTCCAGCACAGATACGCAGTATTTT. Its protein product is CASSLTTGSSTDTQYF.

This chain joins TRBV27 and TRBJ2-7, with D perhaps matching TRBD1 (6 bases). The CDR3 length is 15 residues. Germline CDR1 and CDR2: MNHEY and SMNVEV (reference sequence). V was trimmed by 5 bases and J by 0 bases, leaving 14 bases between them. The CDR3 region is CASSSTGITSYEQYF. Here the CDR3 DNA reads TGTGCCAGCAGTAGTACAGGGATTACCTCCTACGAGCAGTACTTC.

This clonotype was found a few times. Here the CDR3 DNA reads TGTGCCAGCAGTCTAGGACTAGCGGGAGGGCCCCGGGAGACCCAGTACTTC. Its protein is CASSLGLAGGPRETQYF. The V gene is TRBV12-3 or TRBV12-4, the J gene TRBJ2-5, with TRBD2 matching 15 bases. Losses at the gene ends were 5 bases for V and 5 bases for J; bases not matched to a gene: 9. This CDR3 comprises 17 residues.

This clonotype came up a few times. The genes are TRBV10-3 and TRBJ1-1, with no clear D. This CDR3 is 13 amino acids long. V gave up 2 bases and J gave up 5 bases, with 9 bases separating them. Germline assignment: CDR1 ENHRY and CDR2 SYGVKD. The CDR3 DNA reads as TGTGCCATCAGTGAGGAATGGGGAACTGAAGCTTTCTTT. Encoded protein: CAISEEWGTEAFF.

The chain combines TRBV18 with TRBJ1-6, with 7 bases lining up with TRBD1. V dropped 1 base and J dropped 5; count of bases not matched to a gene: 2. Per germline, CDR1 KGHSH and CDR2 LQKENI. This CDR3 comprises 15 residues. The chain's CDR3 is CASSPQGANNSPLHF. DNA for the CDR3: TGTGCCAGCTCACCACAGGGGGCCAATAATTCACCCCTCCACTTT.

A few counts support this clonotype. The rearrangement uses TRBV10-3 and TRBJ2-7; D possibly corresponds to TRBD2 (5 bases). Trimming removed 7 bases at V and 7 bases at J, with 20 bases between. There are 14 residues in the CDR3. Germline loops: CDR1 ENHRY, CDR2 SYGVKD. Here the CDR3 reads CAIMPSRTYNEQYF. CDR3 nucleotide sequence: TGTGCCATCATGCCTAGCCGCACTTACAATGAGCAGTACTTC.

This clonotype was found many times. The chain couples TRBV6-6 to TRBJ2-7; TRBD1 matches at 7 bases. V lost 6 bases to trimming and J lost 3 bases; unmatched junction nucleotides: 5. The CDR3 covers 13 residues. The V gene's germline CDR1 is MNHNY and CDR2 SVGAGI (reference sequence). In DNA, the CDR3 is TGTGCCAGCAGCCGTGGACAGGACTACGAGCAGTACTTC. Translation gives CASSRGQDYEQYF.

In this sample, this clonotype turned up a few times. The chain employs TRBV4-1 and TRBJ1-2, with 9 nucleotides matching TRBD1. Per germline, CDR1 MGHRA and CDR2 YSYEKL. The CDR3 is 15 residues long. Trimming at V came to 3 bases and at J to 6 bases, leaving 8 bases not matched to a gene. The CDR3 sequence: CASSQERDRANGYTF. The CDR3 DNA reads as TGCGCCAGCAGCCAGGAGCGGGACAGGGCGAATGGCTACACCTTC.

The rearrangement uses TRBV6-1 and TRBJ1-5; D may be TRBD1 (5 bases). Trimming took off 6 bases at V and 1 base at J, with 16 bases between the two ends. Germline V gene sequence: CDR1 MNHNS, CDR2 SASEGT. The CDR3 is 16 amino acids. CDR3 coding DNA: TGTGCCAGCAGCCTTGGGGCACCCCGAAGCAATCAGCCCCAGCATTTT. Translation gives CASSLGAPRSNQPQHF.

The V and J genes are TRBV5-1 and TRBJ2-1, with 10 bases lining up with TRBD1. Looked up from germline, CDR1 is SGHRS and CDR2 is YFSETQ. The CDR3 sequence is 17 residues long. Trimming cost V 0 bases and J 7 bases; bases outside gene matches: 10. CDR3 DNA sequence: TGCGCCAGCAGCTTGGCCAGTAAGACAGGGGGCGAGAATGAGCAGTTCTTC. As protein: CASSLASKTGGENEQFF. The full variable domain, with the rest looked up from reference TRBV5-1 and TRBJ2-1, is KAGVTQTPRYLIKTRGQQVTLSCSPISGHRSVSWYQQTPGQGLQFLFEYFSETQRNKGNFPGRFSGRQFSNSRSEMNVSTLELGDSALYLCASSLASKTGGENEQFFGPGTRLTVL.

Written as DNA, the CDR3 is TGTGCCAGCAGCCTACAGGGGGCTTGGAGTGAAGCTTTCTTT. This codes for CASSLQGAWSEAFF. The gene calls are TRBV7-2 and TRBJ1-1; 9 nucleotides align to TRBD1. The CDR3 has 14 amino acids. The J segment lost 7 bases and the V segment lost 5 bases, leaving 8 bases of the junction unmatched. Germline V gives CDR1 SGHTA, CDR2 FQGNSA.

This clonotype was detected ten times or more. The chain carries TRBV12-3 or TRBV12-4 and TRBJ2-7; possibly TRBD1 for D (6 bases). Trimming cost V 2 bases and J 1 base, with 12 bases left between them. The CDR3 sequence is 15 residues long. The CDR3 nucleotides are TGTGCCAGCAGTTTACGGCAGGGGATGTCCTACGAGCAGTACTTC. This translates into CASSLRQGMSYEQYF.

The J gene is TRBJ2-1, the V gene TRBV5-6; D remains unclear. Germline loops: CDR1 SGHDT, CDR2 YYEEEE. The germline V and J ends were trimmed by 3 bases and 10 bases, with 11 bases remaining between them. The CDR3 extends over 12 amino acids. The CDR3 bases are TGTGCCAGCAGCTACGGCGTCTACGAGCAGTTCTTC. Translating it yields CASSYGVYEQFF.

The chain links TRBV20-1 to TRBJ2-3, with D possibly being TRBD2 (5 bases). CDR3 size: 15 residues. V shed 4 bases and J shed 2 bases, with 16 bases lying between them. Germline loops: CDR1 DFQATT, CDR2 SNEGSKA (reference sequence). The chain's CDR3 is CSATPLRGNTDTQYF. The CDR3 bases are TGCAGTGCTACCCCGCTAAGAGGGAACACAGATACGCAGTATTTT.

The rearrangement uses TRBV5-1 and TRBJ2-3; tentatively, D is TRBD2 (8 bases). The CDR3 has 15 amino acids. Germline lookup yields CDR1 SGHRS and CDR2 YFSETQ. V lost 4 bases to trimming and J lost 4 bases, with 16 bases between them. CDR3: CASSTGLGGADTQYF. DNA of the CDR3: TGCGCCAGCAGCACGGGACTAGGGGGCGCAGATACGCAGTATTTT.

A few counts support this clonotype. The chain uses TRBV21-1 and TRBJ2-1; the table gives TRBD1 as D, unverified against the DNA. TRBV21-1 is a recognized pseudogene. The CDR3 is made up of 15 amino acids. CDR3 protein: CASRGARSSYNEQFF. As DNA, the CDR3 is TGTGCCAGCAGGGGGGCGCGGAGCTCCTACAATGAGCAGTTCTTC.